This T cell receptor (beta chain) originates from a study of T cell repertoires in cytomegalovirus infection. Turning to the study itself: Public TCR beta signatures indicated both CMV infection and matching HLA type. Findings and limits, study-wide: What dominated the ex vivo response were HLA-C-restricted CMV-specific TCR beta clonotypes.

In its sample, this clonotype was seen a few times. Its target is unknown. TCRdb ran MiXCR on the reads and lists one entry per CDR3 protein. Here the sample spans 150,000 to 200,000 distinct CDR3 sequences, approximately 28% being singletons. V was pared by 4 bases and J by 3 bases, with 13 bases between. The CDR3 contains 15 residues. The germline V gene encodes CDR1 MNHEY and CDR2 SVGEGT. The receptor was derived from a human donor in good health (CMV status not recorded). Some clones in this sample may be carry-over from other donors' samples. V and J are TRBV6-2 or TRBV6-3 and TRBJ2-1, with a weak D call TRBD2 (6 bases). The sample taken for sequencing was PBMCs. The chain's CDR3 is CASSSLTGDYNEQFF. CDR3 nucleotides: TGTGCCAGCAGTTCCCTGACGGGGGACTACAATGAGCAGTTCTTC.